The rows below give T cell receptor beta chains drawn from one sample of a study of OX40 agonist ivuxolimab in advanced cancers. The protocol was immunoSEQ multiplex PCR, while the TCRdb copy is restricted to in-frame clones and leaves out a portion. The profile shows around 53,000 clones, 88% of them singletons. The specimen comprised CD4+ or CD8+ T cells sorted from blood, sampled in a trial of the OX40 agonist ivuxolimab. The source of these receptors is an adult with an advanced solid tumor such as melanoma, head and neck, liver or kidney cancer. CDR3s include the opening cysteine and the closing phenylalanine or tryptophan. The D gene is left open where the match is weak. Clone sizes are given selectively: once, few, many, or a class where the clone is expanded.

v_call	j_call	cdr3_length	clone_size	d_call	cdr3_nt	cdr3_aa
TRBV19	TRBJ1-5	18	NA	TRBD1	TGTGCCACCCAACGACAGGGCGGGGGTTCATGGGGCAATCAGCCCCAGCATTTT	CATQRQGGGSWGNQPQHF
TRBV11-2	TRBJ2-1	16	NA	TRBD2	TGTGCCAGCAGCGACGCAAGGACTAGCGCATACAATGAGCAGTTCTTC	CASSDARTSAYNEQFF
TRBV27	TRBJ2-1	17	NA	TRBD2	TGTGCCAGCAGTCACCCCGGGACTAGCGGGGGACGGTATGAGCAGTTCTTC	CASSHPGTSGGRYEQFF
TRBV28	TRBJ1-2	12	NA	NA	TGTGCCAGCAGTTTAACTTCGTCGGGCTACACCTTC	CASSLTSSGYTF
TRBV5-6	TRBJ2-7	14	NA	NA	TGTGCCAGCAGCCCTGGACTATCCATATTAGGGCAGTACTTC	CASSPGLSILGQYF
TRBV7-7	TRBJ2-5	15	NA	TRBD1	TGTGCTAGCAGCCCTGAAGGGACAGCACAAGAGACCCAGTACTTC	CASSPEGTAQETQYF
TRBV5-3	TRBJ1-1	21	NA	NA	TGTGCCAGAAGCCCCGAAAGCGCCGTAGGTGGGCTTAGAGGATTGAACACTGAAGCTTTCTTT	CARSPESAVGGLRGLNTEAFF
TRBV14	TRBJ2-3	13	NA	NA	TGTGCCAGCAGCCTCTGGGGAACAGATACGCAGTATTTT	CASSLWGTDTQYF
TRBV2	TRBJ2-5	14	NA	TRBD2	TGTGCCAGCGGGGGACTAGCGGGAGCGGAGACCCAGTACTTC	CASGGLAGAETQYF
TRBV29-1	TRBJ1-2	13	NA	TRBD1	TGCAGCGCAAGCGGGACAGGGATCGGTGGCTACACCTTC	CSASGTGIGGYTF
TRBV2	TRBJ2-3	14	NA	TRBD2	TGTGCCGTCGGACTAGCGGGGACCACAGATACGCAGTATTTT	CAVGLAGTTDTQYF
TRBV5-5	TRBJ2-6	17	NA	NA	TGTGCCAGCAGCCTCACCGCCGGGAGCTCTGGGGCCAACGTCCTGACTTTC	CASSLTAGSSGANVLTF
TRBV28	TRBJ1-1	15	NA	NA	TGTGCCAGCAGTTTCGGTAAACGGCCCTCCACTGAAGCTTTCTTT	CASSFGKRPSTEAFF
TRBV11-2	TRBJ2-3	15	NA	TRBD1	TGTGCCAGCAGCCCTAGGACAGGGCCCACAGATACGCAGTATTTT	CASSPRTGPTDTQYF
TRBV7-8	TRBJ2-5	9	NA	NA	TGTGCCACCAGCCGGACCCAGTACTTC	CATSRTQYF
TRBV1	TRBJ2-1	14	NA	NA	TGCACCAGCAGCCAGGGAGGGATTGATTGTGAGCAGTTCTTC	CTSSQGGIDCEQFF
TRBV11-3	TRBJ2-5	14	NA	TRBD1	TGTGCCAGCAGCTTTGGGACAGGGGCTGAGACCCAGTACTTC	CASSFGTGAETQYF
TRBV28	TRBJ2-4	14	once	NA	TGTGCCAGCAGTTTTTTGGGGGCCAAAAACATTCAGTACTTC	CASSFLGAKNIQYF
TRBV6-5	TRBJ1-4	16	NA	NA	TGTGCCAGCAGTTACTCGAATGCCGGGGTTGGTGAAAAACTGTTTTTT	CASSYSNAGVGEKLFF
TRBV2	TRBJ2-1	15	NA	TRBD2	TGTGCCAGCAGCGCTGGACTAGCGGGGTACAATGAGCAGTTCTTC	CASSAGLAGYNEQFF
TRBV19	TRBJ1-2	15	NA	NA	TGTGCCAGTAGTATAGAACCGGCAGGGACCCATGGCTACACCTTC	CASSIEPAGTHGYTF
TRBV5-6	TRBJ2-6	15	once	TRBD1	TGTGCCAGCAGCTTACAGGGGGCTGGGGCCAACGTCCTGACTTTC	CASSLQGAGANVLTF
TRBV21-1	TRBJ2-3	15	few	NA	TGTGCCAGCAGGTGTAGGGAGCTCGGCACAGATACGCAGTATTTT	CASRCRELGTDTQYF
TRBV9	TRBJ2-7	15	NA	NA	TGTGCCAGCAGCGTTCTAGCGGACAGCTCCTACGAGCAGTACTTC	CASSVLADSSYEQYF
TRBV28	TRBJ1-2	17	NA	TRBD1	TGTGCCAGCAGTCCCCAGGGGAGGGGGCGAATCGGCTATGGCTACACCTTC	CASSPQGRGRIGYGYTF
TRBV6-1	TRBJ2-1	12	NA	NA	TGTGCCAGCAGTGTTGGAGGAACCTGGCAGTTCTTC	CASSVGGTWQFF
TRBV6-6	TRBJ2-7	15	NA	TRBD2	TGTGCCAGCAGTGGCGGGGCGGGAGGGCCCTACGAGCAGTACTTC	CASSGGAGGPYEQYF
TRBV29-1	TRBJ2-7	13	NA	TRBD1	TGCAGCGCTTCCCGGGACAGGGAGGAAGAGCAGTACTTC	CSASRDREEEQYF
TRBV4-1	TRBJ1-1	14	NA	NA	TGCGCCAGCAGACCCGGCTCCATGAACACTGAAGCTTTCTTT	CASRPGSMNTEAFF
TRBV7-2	TRBJ1-4	16	NA	NA	TGTGCCAGCAGCCATGGGATTGGAATACAAAATGAAAAACTGTTTTTT	CASSHGIGIQNEKLFF
TRBV9	TRBJ1-1	15	NA	NA	TGTGCCAGCAGCGTAGAACCAGCGATGAACACTGAAGCTTTCTTT	CASSVEPAMNTEAFF
TRBV2	TRBJ1-1	15	NA	TRBD1	TGTGCCAGCAGTGTACAGGGGGCGAAGAACACTGAAGCTTTCTTT	CASSVQGAKNTEAFF
TRBV6-5	TRBJ2-7	15	NA	NA	TGTGCCAGCAGTTACTCAGGAGGGACGGGGAGCGAGCAGTACTTC	CASSYSGGTGSEQYF
TRBV7-9	TRBJ1-4	11	NA	NA	TGTGCCAGCAGCTTAGGACAAAAACTGTTTTTT	CASSLGQKLFF
TRBV30	TRBJ1-4	13	few	TRBD1	TGTGCCTGTGCGACAGGGGGGGAAGAAAAACTGTTTTTT	CACATGGEEKLFF
TRBV7-9	TRBJ2-4	14	once	NA	TGTGCCAGCAGCTTTTCAGGGGCGGAGAACATTCAGTACTTC	CASSFSGAENIQYF
TRBV30	TRBJ1-1	13	few	NA	TGTGCGTCGGACGGACTATTGAACACTGAAGCTTTCTTT	CASDGLLNTEAFF
TRBV7-9	TRBJ2-7	13	NA	TRBD1	TGTGCCAGCAGCTTACAGGGGGCCCACGAGCAGTACTTC	CASSLQGAHEQYF
TRBV7-6	TRBJ2-7	15	NA	NA	TGTGCCAGCAGCTTAGTTCCGGGCTACTCCTACGAGCAGTACTTC	CASSLVPGYSYEQYF
TRBV19	TRBJ1-5	15	NA	NA	TGTGCCAGTACCCAGGACAGTAATAGCAATCAGCCCCAGCATTTT	CASTQDSNSNQPQHF
TRBV29-1	TRBJ1-1	15	NA	NA	TGCAGCGTTGATTTCGGAATTGGGGTGAACACTGAAGCTTTCTTT	CSVDFGIGVNTEAFF
TRBV5-1	TRBJ2-7	17	NA	TRBD2	TGCGCCAGCAGCCCTGGACTAGCGGGAGGGCCCAAATACGAGCAGTACTTC	CASSPGLAGGPKYEQYF
TRBV7-9	TRBJ2-1	15	NA	TRBD1	TGTGCCAGCAGCTTGGGGACAGGGGTGAACAATGAGCAGTTCTTC	CASSLGTGVNNEQFF
TRBV28	TRBJ2-4	14	NA	NA	TGTGCCAGCAGTCTACTGGCAGGGGCAAACATTCAGTACTTC	CASSLLAGANIQYF
TRBV27	TRBJ2-4	14	few	TRBD1	TGTGCCAGCAGTACAAGGACAGGGGAAAACATTCAGTACTTC	CASSTRTGENIQYF
TRBV10-3	TRBJ2-1	17	NA	NA	TGTGCCGTCGAATCGGGGGTCGGGCGGGACTCCTACAATGAGCAGTTCTTC	CAVESGVGRDSYNEQFF
TRBV6-4	TRBJ2-1	14	NA	TRBD2	TGTGCCAGTAGGGGACTAGCGGGAGCCGGCGAGCAGTTCTTC	CASRGLAGAGEQFF